The clone carrying this T cell receptor (beta chain) has ten or more counts. This sample is part of a study of glioma-infiltrating T cells. Trimming took 6 bases from V and 6 from J; bases not matched to a gene: 4. The CDR3 has 14 residues. The germline gives CDR1 SNHLY, CDR2 FYNNEI. Using RNA template, CDR3s of TCR alpha and beta were amplified with iRepertoire arm-PCR. One entry per CDR3 protein results from TCRdb running MiXCR on the multiplex PCR reads. The repertoire consists of fewer than 90,000 distinct CDR3 sequences, with about 23% occurring once and the leading ten covering about 6.7%. The chain uses TRBV2 and TRBJ1-6, with 8 positions matching TRBD1. This receptor was identified in a human donor with low-grade glioma or glioblastoma, undergoing nonglioma brain surgery, or in good health (not recorded which). The sample was glioma tissue, nonneoplastic brain tissue, or PBMCs (not recorded which). CDR3 nucleotide sequence: TGTGCCAGCAGGGGTGGACAGGGTAATTCACCCCTCCACTTT. Protein sequence: CASRGGQGNSPLHF.